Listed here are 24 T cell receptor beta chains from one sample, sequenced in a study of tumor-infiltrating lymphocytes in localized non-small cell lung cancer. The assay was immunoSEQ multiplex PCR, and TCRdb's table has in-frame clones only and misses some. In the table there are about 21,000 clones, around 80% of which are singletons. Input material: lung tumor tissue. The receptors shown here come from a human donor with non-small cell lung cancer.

CDR3 residues: CASSARGIGGPGELFF. CDR3 sequence (DNA): TGTGCCAGCAGTGCACGAGGGATCGGGGGACCCGGGGAGCTGTTTTTT. The rearrangement links TRBV6-6 to TRBJ2-2; D might be TRBD2 (6 bases). The length of the CDR3 is 16 residues. Germline V CDR1 and CDR2: MNHNY, SVGAGI (reference sequence). V was pared by 5 bases and J by 6 bases, with 19 bases between.

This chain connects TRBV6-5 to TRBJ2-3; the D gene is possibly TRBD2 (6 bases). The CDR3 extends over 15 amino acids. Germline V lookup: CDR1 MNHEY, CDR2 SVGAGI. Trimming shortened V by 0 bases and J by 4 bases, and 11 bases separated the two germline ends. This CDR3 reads CASSYSRGNPDTQYF. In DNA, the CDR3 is TGTGCCAGCAGTTACTCTCGCGGGAACCCAGATACGCAGTATTTT.

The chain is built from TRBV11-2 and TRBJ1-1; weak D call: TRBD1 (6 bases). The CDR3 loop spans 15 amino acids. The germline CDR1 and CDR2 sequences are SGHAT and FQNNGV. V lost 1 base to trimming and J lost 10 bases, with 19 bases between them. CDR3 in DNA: TGTGCCAGCAGCTTAGGGGGAACAGGGACGAGTAGAGCTTTCTTT. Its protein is CASSLGGTGTSRAFF.

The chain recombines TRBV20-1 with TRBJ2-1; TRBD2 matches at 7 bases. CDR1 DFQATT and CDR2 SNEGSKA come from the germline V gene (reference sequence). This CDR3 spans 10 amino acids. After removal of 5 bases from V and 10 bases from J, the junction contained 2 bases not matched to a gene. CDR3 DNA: TGCAGTGCTTCGACTAGCGAGCAGTTCTTC. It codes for CSASTSEQFF.

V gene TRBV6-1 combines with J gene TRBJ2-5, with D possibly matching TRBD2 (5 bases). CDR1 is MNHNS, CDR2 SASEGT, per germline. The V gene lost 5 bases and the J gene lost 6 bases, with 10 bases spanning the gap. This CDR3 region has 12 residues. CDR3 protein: CASSSEVQTQYF. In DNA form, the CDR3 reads TGTGCCAGCAGTTCGGAGGTTCAGACCCAGTACTTC.

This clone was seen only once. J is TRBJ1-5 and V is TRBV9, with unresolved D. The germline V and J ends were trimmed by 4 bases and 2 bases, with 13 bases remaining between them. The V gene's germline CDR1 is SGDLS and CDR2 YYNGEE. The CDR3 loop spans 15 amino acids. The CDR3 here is CASSSEGLGNQPQHF. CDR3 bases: TGTGCCAGCAGCTCCGAGGGTCTCGGCAATCAGCCCCAGCATTTT.

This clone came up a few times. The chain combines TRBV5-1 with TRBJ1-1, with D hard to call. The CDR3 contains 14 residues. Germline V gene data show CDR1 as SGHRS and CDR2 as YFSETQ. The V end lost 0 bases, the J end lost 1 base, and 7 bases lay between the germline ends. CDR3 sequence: CASSLDGGNTEAFF. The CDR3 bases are TGCGCCAGCAGCTTGGACGGCGGGAACACTGAAGCTTTCTTT.

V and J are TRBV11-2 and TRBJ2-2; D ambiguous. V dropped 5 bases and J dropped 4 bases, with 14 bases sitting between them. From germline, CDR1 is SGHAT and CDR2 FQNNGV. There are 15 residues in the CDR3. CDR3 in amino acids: CASSRSRGGTGELFF. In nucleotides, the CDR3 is TGTGCCAGCAGCCGGAGTCGTGGCGGCACCGGGGAGCTGTTTTTT. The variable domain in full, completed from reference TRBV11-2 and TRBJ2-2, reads EAGVAQSPRYKIIEKRQSVAFWCNPISGHATLYWYQQILGQGPKLLIQFQNNGVVDDSQLPKDRFSAERLKGVDSTLKIQPAKLEDSAVYLCASSRSRGGTGELFFGEGSRLTVL.

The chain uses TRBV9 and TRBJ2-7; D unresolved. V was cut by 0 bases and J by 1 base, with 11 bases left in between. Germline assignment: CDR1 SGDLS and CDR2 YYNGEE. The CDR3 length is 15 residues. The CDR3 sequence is CASSVEADGSYEQYF. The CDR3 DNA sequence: TGTGCCAGCAGCGTAGAGGCAGACGGGTCCTACGAGCAGTACTTC.

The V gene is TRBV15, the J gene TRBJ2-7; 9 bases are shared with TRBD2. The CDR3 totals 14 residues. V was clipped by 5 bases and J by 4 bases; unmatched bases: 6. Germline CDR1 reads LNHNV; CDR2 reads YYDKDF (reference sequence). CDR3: CATSRLSGSYEQYF. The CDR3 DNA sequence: TGTGCCACCAGCCGGCTTAGCGGGAGTTACGAGCAGTACTTC.

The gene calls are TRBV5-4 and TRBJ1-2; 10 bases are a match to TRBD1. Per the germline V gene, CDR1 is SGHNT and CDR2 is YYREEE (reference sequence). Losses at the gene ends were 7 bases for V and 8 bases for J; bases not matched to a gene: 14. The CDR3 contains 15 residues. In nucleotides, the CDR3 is TGTGCCAGCGGTGCCGGGACAGGGGTAGCGTGGGGCTACACCTTC. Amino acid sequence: CASGAGTGVAWGYTF.

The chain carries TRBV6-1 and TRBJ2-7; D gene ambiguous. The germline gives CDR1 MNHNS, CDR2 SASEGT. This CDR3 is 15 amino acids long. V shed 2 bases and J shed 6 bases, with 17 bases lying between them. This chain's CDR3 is CASSELELQLSEQYF. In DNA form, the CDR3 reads TGTGCCAGCAGTGAACTGGAGCTCCAACTCTCCGAGCAGTACTTC.

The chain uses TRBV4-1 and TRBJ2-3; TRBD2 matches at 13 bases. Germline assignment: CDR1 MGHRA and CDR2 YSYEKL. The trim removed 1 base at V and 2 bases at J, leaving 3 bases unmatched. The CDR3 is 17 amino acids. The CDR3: CASSQGTSGSPTDTQYF. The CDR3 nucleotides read TGCGCCAGCAGCCAAGGGACTAGCGGGAGTCCCACAGATACGCAGTATTTT.

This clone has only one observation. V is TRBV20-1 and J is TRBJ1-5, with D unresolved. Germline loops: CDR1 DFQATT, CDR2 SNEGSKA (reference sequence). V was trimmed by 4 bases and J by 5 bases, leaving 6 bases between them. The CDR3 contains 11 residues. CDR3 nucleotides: TGCAGTGCTACTCCGGATCAGCCCCAGCATTTT. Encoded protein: CSATPDQPQHF.

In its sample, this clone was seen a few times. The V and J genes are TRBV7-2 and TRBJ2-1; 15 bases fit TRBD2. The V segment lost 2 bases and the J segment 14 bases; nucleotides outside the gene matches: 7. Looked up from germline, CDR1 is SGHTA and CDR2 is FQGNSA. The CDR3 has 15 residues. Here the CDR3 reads CASSLTGTSGRREFF. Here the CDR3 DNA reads TGTGCCAGCAGCTTAACTGGGACTAGCGGGAGGCGGGAGTTCTTC.

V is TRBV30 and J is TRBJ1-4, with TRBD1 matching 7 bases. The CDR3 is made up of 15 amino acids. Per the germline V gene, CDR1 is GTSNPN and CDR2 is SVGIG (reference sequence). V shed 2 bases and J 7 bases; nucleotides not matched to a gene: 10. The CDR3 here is CAWSPPTGSGEKLFF. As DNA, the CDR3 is TGTGCCTGGAGTCCCCCGACAGGGAGTGGTGAAAAACTGTTTTTT.

This chain's CDR3 is CASSLLLDPEAFF. The CDR3 DNA reads as TGTGCCAGCAGTCTTTTATTGGACCCTGAAGCTTTCTTT. The chain couples TRBV6-1 to TRBJ1-1, with D uncertain. Germline CDR1 MNHNS, CDR2 SASEGT. Trimming removed 5 bases from V and 6 bases from J, with 13 bases in between. The CDR3 has 13 residues.

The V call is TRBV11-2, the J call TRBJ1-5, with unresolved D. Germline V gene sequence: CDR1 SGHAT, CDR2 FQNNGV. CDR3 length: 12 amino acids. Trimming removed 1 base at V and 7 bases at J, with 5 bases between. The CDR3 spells CASSLVGQPQHF. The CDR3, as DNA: TGTGCCAGCAGCTTAGTAGGGCAGCCCCAGCATTTT.

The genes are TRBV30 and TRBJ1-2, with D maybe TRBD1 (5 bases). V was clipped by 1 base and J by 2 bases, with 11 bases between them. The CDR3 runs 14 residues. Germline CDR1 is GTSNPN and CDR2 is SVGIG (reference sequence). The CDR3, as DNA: TGTGCCTGGAGTGACAATGGGGCGAACTATGGCTACACCTTC. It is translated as CAWSDNGANYGYTF.

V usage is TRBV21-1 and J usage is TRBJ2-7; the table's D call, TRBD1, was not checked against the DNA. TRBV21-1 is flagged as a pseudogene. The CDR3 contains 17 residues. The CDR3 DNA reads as TGTGCCAGCAGCAAAGGACCTAAGGACAGGGGAGTTTACGAGCAGTACTTC. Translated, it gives CASSKGPKDRGVYEQYF.

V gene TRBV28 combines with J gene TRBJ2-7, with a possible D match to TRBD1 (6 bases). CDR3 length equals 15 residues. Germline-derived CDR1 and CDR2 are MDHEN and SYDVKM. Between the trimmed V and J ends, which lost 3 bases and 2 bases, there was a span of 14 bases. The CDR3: CASSFPRDTAYEQYF. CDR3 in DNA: TGTGCCAGCAGTTTCCCCAGGGACACCGCCTACGAGCAGTACTTC.

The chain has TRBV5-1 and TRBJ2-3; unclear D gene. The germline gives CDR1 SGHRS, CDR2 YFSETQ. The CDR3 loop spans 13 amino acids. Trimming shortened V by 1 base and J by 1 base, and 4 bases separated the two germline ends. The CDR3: CASSLMGTDTQYF. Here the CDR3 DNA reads TGCGCCAGCAGCTTGATGGGCACAGATACGCAGTATTTT.

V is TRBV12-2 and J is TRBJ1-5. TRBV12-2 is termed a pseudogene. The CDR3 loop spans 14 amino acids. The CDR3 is CASRRGMENQPQHF. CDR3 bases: TGTGCAAGTCGCCGGGGCATGGAAAATCAGCCCCAGCATTTT.

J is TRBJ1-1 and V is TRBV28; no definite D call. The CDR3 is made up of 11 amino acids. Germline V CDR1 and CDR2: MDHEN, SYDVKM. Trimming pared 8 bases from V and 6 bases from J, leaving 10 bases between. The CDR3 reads CASVNRAEAFF. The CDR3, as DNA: TGTGCCAGCGTTAACAGAGCTGAAGCTTTCTTT.